What follows is one T cell receptor (beta chain) and its context. Its specificity is not known. This record comes from a study of T cell repertoires in cytomegalovirus infection. Study context: Public TCR beta signatures marked donors with CMV infection and the matching HLA.

Study-level findings and limits: HLA-C-restricted, CMV-specific TCR beta clonotypes were dominant ex vivo. The cumulative frequency of public TCR beta families distinguished individuals who carried CMV together with the relevant HLA.

The trim removed 8 bases at V and 0 bases at J, leaving 8 bases unmatched. This CDR3 has 17 residues. The germline V gene encodes CDR1 SNHLY and CDR2 FYNNEI. Via MiXCR, TCRdb re-called the reads, giving one row per CDR3 protein. The sample shows approximately 150,000 distinct CDR3 sequences, 17% of them seen only once. Sequencing was done on a sample of CD8+ T cells from PBMCs. The chain recombines TRBV2 with TRBJ2-7; 15 bases match TRBD2. The TCR sequence derives from a human donor in good health (CMV status not recorded). Some clones in this sample may be carry-over from other donors' samples. Here the CDR3 reads CASRGTSGRPSSYEQYF. The CDR3 DNA reads as TGTGCCAGCCGTGGGACTAGCGGGAGGCCAAGCTCCTACGAGCAGTACTTC. Combining the CDR3 with reference TRBV2 and TRBJ2-7 gives the whole variable domain EPEVTQTPSHQVTQMGQEVILRCVPISNHLYFYWYRQILGQKVEFLVSFYNNEISEKSEIFDDQFSVERPDGSNFTLKIRSTKLEDSAMYFCASRGTSGRPSSYEQYFGPGTRLTVT.